These T cell receptor beta chains were read from a single sample in a study of cytomegalovirus exposure and HLA in healthy donors. Sequencing used immunoSEQ multiplex PCR; TCRdb keeps in-frame clones, though not all of them. Among 150,000 or so clones, about 80% were seen once, and the ten largest hold 3% to 4%. The sample taken for sequencing was PBMCs. The receptors shown here come from a woman aged 35 to 49 in good health and CMV-seronegative. CDR3s include the opening cysteine and the closing phenylalanine or tryptophan. The D gene is left open where the match is weak. Not every row has a clone size; where given, it reads once, few, many or a size class.

j_call v_call clone_size d_call cdr3_aa cdr3_nt
TRBJ1-2 TRBV4-2 few TRBD1 CASSQTGTGNYGYTF TGTGCCAGCAGCCAGACCGGGACAGGGAACTATGGCTACACCTTC
TRBJ2-7 TRBV27 - TRBD1 CASSLTGFGASYEQYF TGTGCCAGCAGTTTGACAGGGTTCGGGGCTTCCTACGAGCAGTACTTC
TRBJ2-1 TRBV7-8 - TRBD2 CASSLAASGGAAEFF TGTGCCAGCAGCTTAGCGGCTAGCGGGGGGGCGGCTGAGTTCTTC
TRBJ1-1 TRBV9 - - CASSVVWAGGTEAFF TGTGCCAGCAGCGTAGTATGGGCCGGGGGCACTGAAGCTTTCTTT
TRBJ1-1 TRBV14 - - CASSQEGMRGLREAFF TGTGCCAGCAGCCAAGAAGGGATGAGAGGGCTACGTGAAGCTTTCTTT
TRBJ2-1 TRBV11-2 - TRBD2 CASSFLAGYGDEQFF TGTGCCAGCAGCTTCCTAGCGGGCTATGGTGATGAGCAGTTCTTC
TRBJ2-1 TRBV7-6 few - CASSLALTSGDRQFF TGTGCCAGCAGCTTAGCGCTTACCAGCGGAGATCGTCAGTTCTTC
TRBJ1-3 TRBV30 - - CAWKPVYSGNTIYF TGTGCCTGGAAGCCGGTCTACTCTGGAAACACCATATATTTT
TRBJ1-3 TRBV28 - - CASRRGSGNTIYF TGTGCCAGCAGGAGGGGGTCTGGAAACACCATATATTTT
TRBJ1-2 TRBV28 - - CASSLAAGTKQYGYTF TGTGCCAGCAGTTTAGCCGCCGGGACTAAACAGTACGGCTACACCTTC
TRBJ1-2 TRBV6-5 - - CASSYSKQGPGYTF TGTGCCAGCAGTTACTCGAAACAGGGACCTGGTTACACCTTC
TRBJ2-3 TRBV6-6 few - CASSPGDTQYF TGTGCCAGCAGCCCCGGGGATACGCAGTATTTT
TRBJ2-1 TRBV6-5 - - CASSYSPSGSYNEQFF TGTGCCAGCAGTTACTCGCCCAGCGGATCCTACAATGAGCAGTTCTTC
TRBJ2-1 TRBV6-4 - TRBD2 CASSGTSGTYNEQFF TGTGCCAGCAGTGGGACTAGCGGTACCTACAATGAGCAGTTCTTC
TRBJ2-6 TRBV4-1 - TRBD1 CASSPWTGGQSRANVLTF TGCGCCAGCAGCCCCTGGACAGGGGGCCAGTCTAGGGCCAACGTCCTGACTTTC
TRBJ2-4 TRBV5-1 - TRBD1 CASSFAPPPRQGIYIQYF TGCGCCAGCAGCTTCGCTCCCCCCCCGCGACAGGGGATATACATTCAGTACTTC
TRBJ2-7 TRBV6-1 - - CASSLGEYEQYF TGTGCCAGCAGCCTTGGGGAGTACGAGCAGTACTTC
TRBJ2-1 TRBV5-8 - - CASSLGGRTDNEQFF TGTGCCAGCAGCTTGGGGGGGCGTACCGACAATGAGCAGTTCTTC
TRBJ1-2 TRBV5-1 few - CASSLEVLGSYTF TGCGCCAGCAGCTTGGAAGTTCTCGGGAGCTACACCTTC
TRBJ2-5 TRBV1 - - CTSSQGAWGDQETQYF TGCACCAGCAGCCAAGGGGCGTGGGGAGACCAAGAGACCCAGTACTTC
TRBJ1-2 TRBV5-1 - TRBD1 CASSLGIRQGALHGGYTF TGCGCCAGCAGCTTGGGCATTCGACAGGGGGCCCTCCACGGTGGCTACACCTTC
TRBJ1-2 TRBV5-1 - - CASSRLGGPTNYGYTF TGCGCCAGCAGCCGCCTAGGGGGACCAACTAACTATGGCTACACCTTC
TRBJ2-1 TRBV19 few TRBD2 CASSMGLAGNNEQFF TGTGCCAGTAGTATGGGACTAGCGGGTAACAATGAGCAGTTCTTC
TRBJ1-4 TRBV6-4 - - CASTEQDPGSTNEKLFF TGTGCCAGCACCGAACAAGACCCAGGGTCAACTAATGAAAAACTGTTTTTT
TRBJ2-7 TRBV10-3 - TRBD1 CAIRGTGTDEQYF TGTGCCATCAGGGGGACAGGGACAGACGAGCAGTACTTC
TRBJ1-3 TRBV10-3 - - CAISLSGARTGNTIYF TGTGCCATCAGCTTAAGCGGCGCAAGGACTGGAAACACCATATATTTT
TRBJ2-4 TRBV6-5 - - CASRKGLAKNIQYF TGTGCCAGCAGGAAGGGACTGGCCAAAAACATTCAGTACTTC
TRBJ1-3 TRBV5-1 - - CASSTGSGNTIYF TGCGCCAGCAGTACTGGCTCTGGAAACACCATATATTTT
TRBJ2-3 TRBV5-5 - - CASSTGLIGTDTQYF TGTGCCAGCAGCACCGGACTCATTGGCACAGATACGCAGTATTTT
TRBJ1-5 TRBV6-6 once TRBD1 CASRPPGGSNQPQHF TGTGCCAGCAGGCCGCCAGGGGGCAGCAATCAGCCCCAGCATTTT
TRBJ2-1 TRBV11-3 - TRBD2 CASSRRTSEQFF TGTGCCAGCAGCCGAAGGACTAGCGAGCAGTTCTTC
TRBJ2-1 TRBV7-9 - TRBD2 CASSFSSGTYNEQFF TGTGCCAGCAGCTTTTCTAGCGGAACCTACAATGAGCAGTTCTTC
TRBJ2-5 TRBV25-1 once TRBD1 CASSDWGQGGETQYF TGTGCCAGCAGTGATTGGGGACAGGGAGGAGAGACCCAGTACTTC
TRBJ1-2 TRBV27 once - CASSFSGASYGYTF TGTGCCAGCAGTTTCTCTGGGGCGTCCTATGGCTACACCTTC
TRBJ2-7 TRBV7-9 - - CASSLRYEQYF TGTGCCAGCAGCTTACGCTACGAGCAGTACTTC
TRBJ1-5 TRBV6-1 - TRBD1 CASSETGGGNQPQHF TGTGCCAGCAGTGAAACAGGGGGCGGCAATCAGCCCCAGCATTTT
TRBJ1-5 TRBV5-1 - - CASSPDGQGTQHF TGCGCCAGCAGCCCGGATGGGCAGGGGACCCAGCATTTT
TRBJ2-3 TRBV30 - TRBD2 CAWSVGTSDTDTQYF TGTGCCTGGAGTGTAGGGACTAGCGACACAGATACGCAGTATTTT
TRBJ1-4 TRBV27 - - CASRRTDANEKLFF TGTGCCAGCAGACGGACAGATGCTAATGAAAAACTGTTTTTT
TRBJ1-1 TRBV29-1 - TRBD1 CSVETGESTFRAFF TGCAGCGTTGAAACAGGGGAATCCACCTTTCGGGCTTTCTTT
TRBJ1-2 TRBV11-3 - TRBD1 CASSIRTGSATNYGYTF TGTGCCAGCAGCATTAGGACAGGGTCCGCAACAAACTATGGCTACACCTTC
TRBJ2-2 TRBV6-5 - - CASSYSGGTGELFF TGTGCCAGCAGTTACTCGGGGGGAACCGGGGAGCTGTTTTTT
TRBJ1-1 TRBV2 - TRBD1 CASRAKGQVMNTEAFF TGTGCCAGCAGGGCTAAGGGACAGGTCATGAACACTGAAGCTTTCTTT